Listed here are 26 T cell receptor beta chains from one sample, sequenced in a study of T cell repertoires in cytomegalovirus infection. One entry per CDR3 protein, called by TCRdb with MiXCR from the reads. The sample lists approximately 300,000 distinct CDR3 sequences; 25% were seen once. Which antigens these TCRs recognize remains unknown. The source material was cultured PBMCs, sampled from culture after CMV antigen stimulation. These receptors were collected from a human donor in good health (CMV status not recorded). Some clones in this sample may be carry-over from other donors' samples.

The J gene is TRBJ2-1, the V gene TRBV5-4; 8 bases align to TRBD2. The CDR3 spans 15 residues. J was trimmed by 6 bases and V by 3 bases; bases with no gene match: 8. Germline CDR1 is SGHNT and CDR2 is YYREEE (reference sequence). DNA for the CDR3: TGTGCCAGCAGCTCGGGAGGGGTGAGCGGCAATGAGCAGTTCTTC. Residues: CASSSGGVSGNEQFF.

This clonotype was detected a few times. The chain carries TRBV7-3 and TRBJ2-7; D gene uncertain. Germline CDR1 and CDR2: SGHTA and FQGTGA. The ends were cut back, 8 bases at V and 3 bases at J, with 11 bases in the middle. This CDR3 contains 12 residues. CDR3 region: CASSSDGYEQYF. The CDR3 coding sequence is TGTGCCAGCTCGTCGGACGGCTACGAGCAGTACTTC.

This clonotype has only a few counts. This sequence joins TRBV11-3 and TRBJ2-7; D ambiguous. Germline V gives CDR1 SGHNT, CDR2 YENEEA. The CDR3 consists of 13 residues. Trimming shortened V by 1 base and J by 3 bases, and 7 bases separated the two germline ends. As DNA, the CDR3 is TGTGCCAGCAGCTTAGCCTTGAACTACGAGCAGTACGTC. Protein: CASSLALNYEQYV.

This clonotype came up a few times. The J gene is TRBJ1-1, the V gene TRBV14, with D possibly matching TRBD1 (5 bases). V was pared by 4 bases and J by 9 bases, with 15 bases between. Germline V gives CDR1 SGHDN, CDR2 FVKESK. The CDR3 has 13 residues. The CDR3 DNA follows: TGTGCCAGCAGCCCGGGACTGGGGTGGAAAGCTTTCTTT. It is translated as CASSPGLGWKAFF.

The sample holds one count of this clonotype. The rearrangement uses TRBV2 and TRBJ2-1, with D possibly being TRBD1 (5 bases). The CDR3 is 14 amino acids. The V gene's germline CDR1 is SNHLY and CDR2 FYNNEI. Trimming took off 2 bases at V and 9 bases at J, with 14 bases between the two ends. The CDR3 sequence is CASSESTRVGEQFF. CDR3 coding DNA: TGTGCCAGCAGTGAAAGTACCAGGGTTGGTGAGCAGTTCTTC.

This clonotype was picked up many times. This chain uses TRBV7-8 with TRBJ2-7; no firm D call. Germline-derived CDR1 and CDR2 are SGHVS and FQNEAQ. This CDR3 is 14 amino acids long. Trimming took off 0 bases at V and 3 bases at J, with 9 bases between the two ends. This CDR3 is CASSLAALNYEQYF. Here the CDR3 DNA reads TGTGCCAGCAGCTTAGCTGCACTAAACTACGAGCAGTACTTC.

This sequence joins TRBV6-2 or TRBV6-3 and TRBJ2-7; 8 bases fit TRBD2. CDR1 MNHEY and CDR2 SVGEGT come from the germline V gene. This CDR3 is built from 14 residues. Trimming at V came to 0 bases and at J to 3 bases, leaving 1 base not matched to a gene. The CDR3 spells CASSYSGLVYEQYF. The CDR3 nucleotides read TGTGCCAGCAGTTACTCGGGACTAGTCTACGAGCAGTACTTC.

This clonotype was detected only a few times. The chain employs TRBV6-1 and TRBJ1-5; D remains ambiguous. Germline V gene data show CDR1 as MNHNS and CDR2 as SASEGT. The germline V and J ends were trimmed by 4 bases and 0 bases, with 7 bases remaining between them. This CDR3 is 14 amino acids long. Here the CDR3 DNA reads TGTGCCAGCAGTGTGGGAAATAGCAATCAGCCCCAGCATTTT. It yields the protein CASSVGNSNQPQHF.

This clonotype appeared a few times. The chain recombines TRBV6-2 or TRBV6-3 with TRBJ1-2; D is uncertain. Trimming pared 0 bases from V and 6 bases from J, leaving 5 bases between. Germline CDR1 MNHEY, CDR2 SVGEGT. This CDR3 contains 12 residues. The CDR3 coding sequence is TGTGCCAGCAGTTACTCAATCGATGGCTACACCTTC. This sequence encodes CASSYSIDGYTF.

This clonotype was observed a few times. The chain couples TRBV6-5 to TRBJ2-7, with D perhaps TRBD1 or TRBD2 (5 bases each). Between the trimmed V and J ends, which lost 0 bases and 2 bases, there was a span of 11 bases. CDR1 is MNHEY and CDR2 is SVGAGI in the germline V gene. The CDR3 sequence is 15 residues long. CDR3: CASSYSGDQTYEQYF. For the CDR3, the DNA is TGTGCCAGCAGTTACTCTGGGGACCAAACCTACGAGCAGTACTTC.

This clonotype occurred many times. The chain carries TRBV11-2 and TRBJ1-3, with D unresolved. CDR1 SGHAT and CDR2 FQNNGV come from the germline V gene. This CDR3 is built from 18 residues. V shed 1 base and J shed 2 bases, with 18 bases lying between them. In nucleotides, the CDR3 is TGTGCCAGCAGCTTAGTCGTTGGCGGGGTACTAGCTGGAAACACCATATATTTT. Amino acids: CASSLVVGGVLAGNTIYF.

This clonotype was detected a few times. The V call is TRBV29-1, the J call TRBJ1-1; D is ambiguous. Trimming left V 4 bases short and J 5 bases short, with 11 bases between. Germline lookup yields CDR1 SQVTM and CDR2 ANQGSEA. The CDR3 contains 12 residues. The CDR3 sequence is CSVGPVGTEAFF. The CDR3 DNA reads TGCAGCGTTGGACCGGTGGGGACTGAAGCTTTCTTT.

This clonotype came up many times. The J gene is TRBJ1-1, the V gene TRBV6-2 or TRBV6-3, with TRBD1 matching over 8 bases. The CDR3 has 15 amino acids. Germline CDR1 and CDR2: MNHEY and SVGEGT. J was trimmed by 3 bases and V by 6 bases; bases with no gene match: 9. CDR3 protein: CASSLAGGLHTEAFF. CDR3 coding DNA: TGTGCCAGCAGCCTAGCAGGGGGCTTACACACTGAAGCTTTCTTT.

The chain combines TRBV4-1 with TRBJ2-7; 15 nucleotides agree with TRBD2. Trimming took 2 bases from V and 4 from J; bases not matched to a gene: 12. The germline V gene has CDR1 MGHRA and CDR2 YSYEKL. The CDR3 is 19 amino acids. The CDR3 DNA sequence: TGCGCCAGCAGCCAATACTACTCCGGGACTAGCGGGGGGAGGTACGAGCAGTACGTC. This encodes CASSQYYSGTSGGRYEQYV.

There are many counts of this clonotype. The J gene is TRBJ2-1, the V gene TRBV24-1; the D is unclear. Germline V gene sequence: CDR1 KGHDR, CDR2 SFDVKD. Trimming removed 5 bases from V and 6 bases from J, with 7 bases in between. The CDR3 is made up of 12 amino acids. Here the CDR3 reads CATSAALNEQFF. CDR3 bases: TGTGCCACCAGTGCCGCGCTCAATGAGCAGTTCTTC.

This clonotype was recorded many times. This chain links TRBV7-9 with TRBJ2-3; D not resolved. The CDR3 runs to 13 residues. V was clipped by 0 bases and J by 4 bases, with 5 bases between them. Per the germline V gene, CDR1 is SEHNR and CDR2 is FQNEAQ (reference sequence). The CDR3 DNA reads as TGTGCCAGCAGCTTAGCAGAGGCAGATACGCAGTATTTT. Residues: CASSLAEADTQYF.

This clonotype turned up a few times. The CDR3 spells CASSYSSSGSRNEQFF. The DNA for the CDR3 is TGTGCCAGCAGTTACTCATCGAGCGGGAGTCGCAATGAGCAGTTCTTC. The gene calls are TRBV6-5 and TRBJ2-1; 8 nucleotides align to TRBD2. From germline, CDR1 is MNHEY and CDR2 SVGAGI. The V segment lost 0 bases and the J segment 6 bases; nucleotides outside the gene matches: 7. This CDR3 is built from 16 residues.

This clonotype was counted a few times. This chain joins TRBV27 and TRBJ1-2; a possible D gene is TRBD1 (5 bases). CDR3 length: 13 residues. The germline V gene has CDR1 MNHEY and CDR2 SMNVEV (reference sequence). The germline V and J ends were trimmed by 6 bases and 5 bases, with 13 bases remaining between them. The CDR3 coding sequence is TGTGCCAGCAGCCCGCCGGGGGAATATGGCTACACCTTC. This sequence encodes CASSPPGEYGYTF.

The V call is TRBV28, the J call TRBJ2-7; the match to TRBD2 covers 15 bases. The CDR3 has 17 residues. V was pared by 7 bases and J by 7 bases, with 14 bases of the junction left unmatched. Germline-derived CDR1 and CDR2 are MDHEN and SYDVKM. The CDR3 sequence: CASTSPGTSGRKGEQYF. The CDR3 DNA is TGTGCCAGCACCTCCCCGGGGACTAGCGGGAGGAAGGGTGAGCAGTACTTC.

Only a few counts were recorded for this clonotype. This rearrangement joins TRBV7-2 to TRBJ1-5; no clear D gene. Trimming shortened V by 2 bases and J by 0 bases, and 14 bases separated the two germline ends. Germline CDR1 and CDR2: SGHTA and FQGNSA. This CDR3 has 17 amino acids. The CDR3 is CASSLNSAGNSNQPQHF. The CDR3 coding sequence is TGTGCCAGCAGCTTAAATTCGGCCGGCAATAGCAATCAGCCCCAGCATTTT. Looking up the rest from reference TRBV7-2 and TRBJ1-5 gives the full variable domain: GAGVSQSPSNKVTEKGKDVELRCDPISGHTALYWYRQSLGQGLEFLIYFQGNSAPDKSGLPSDRFSAERTGGSVSTLTIQRTQQEDSAVYLCASSLNSAGNSNQPQHFGDGTRLSIL.

This chain uses TRBV7-2 with TRBJ1-4, with a tentative D call TRBD1 (5 bases). Germline V CDR1 and CDR2: SGHTA, FQGNSA. V lost 5 bases and J lost 6, with 22 bases in between. The CDR3 extends over 17 amino acids. The CDR3 DNA reads TGTGCCAGCAGCCACCACAACTGGGGGGGGAACTATGAAAAACTGTTTTTT. Translation: CASSHHNWGGNYEKLFF.

This clonotype was picked up many times. The V gene is TRBV7-2, the J gene TRBJ1-2, with D possibly matching TRBD1 (5 bases). The CDR3 has 14 residues. Trimming stripped 3 bases from V and 0 bases from J, with 8 bases between. Germline V gene data show CDR1 as SGHTA and CDR2 as FQGNSA. Here the CDR3 DNA reads TGTGCCAGCAGCTTCACGGGACCTAACTATGGCTACACCTTC. It encodes CASSFTGPNYGYTF. Using reference TRBV7-2 and TRBJ1-2 for the parts outside the CDR3, the full variable domain is GAGVSQSPSNKVTEKGKDVELRCDPISGHTALYWYRQSLGQGLEFLIYFQGNSAPDKSGLPSDRFSAERTGGSVSTLTIQRTQQEDSAVYLCASSFTGPNYGYTFGSGTRLTVV.

A few counts support this clonotype. The genes are TRBV6-2 or TRBV6-3 and TRBJ2-1; 7 nucleotides agree with TRBD2. V lost 8 bases and J lost 2; bases outside the gene matches: 3. There are 13 residues in the CDR3. Per the germline V gene, CDR1 is MNHEY and CDR2 is SVGEGT. In DNA form, the CDR3 reads TGTGCCAGCCGGGGGGACGCCTACAATGAGCAGTTCTTC. Its translation is CASRGDAYNEQFF.

This clonotype was recorded a few times. This sequence joins TRBV7-2 and TRBJ1-5, with TRBD1 as a possible D gene (6 bases). V shed 5 bases and J shed 9 bases, with 11 bases lying between them. Germline CDR1 SGHTA, CDR2 FQGNSA. The CDR3 is made up of 12 amino acids. CDR3 residues: CASSMTGRPQHF. The CDR3 DNA sequence: TGTGCCAGCAGCATGACAGGACGGCCCCAGCATTTT.

This clonotype has a count of ten or more. The chain combines TRBV12-3 or TRBV12-4 with TRBJ1-1; a possible D gene is TRBD1 (5 bases). Trimming pared 1 base from V and 6 bases from J, leaving 12 bases between. The CDR3 length is 14 residues. The CDR3 here is CASSLDGGRAEAFF. The CDR3 DNA reads TGTGCCAGCAGTTTAGATGGGGGGAGGGCTGAAGCTTTCTTT.

This clonotype was observed many times. The chain links TRBV12-3 or TRBV12-4 to TRBJ2-5; 10 bases fit TRBD2. Germline trimming cut 3 bases from V and 7 bases from J; bases unmatched to any gene: 8. This CDR3 comprises 15 residues. The CDR3 region is CASSFALAGYGTQYF. The CDR3 DNA follows: TGTGCCAGCAGTTTTGCACTAGCGGGATACGGGACCCAGTACTTC.